The clone carrying this TCR beta chain showed up just a few times. What it recognizes is unknown. Individual cDNA molecules carried attached unique molecular identifiers. TCRdb re-called the 5' RACE reads through MiXCR, storing one row per CDR3 protein. The profile shows about 80,000 distinct CDR3 sequences, roughly a sixth of them singletons. Germline values: CDR1 MNHEY, CDR2 SMNVEV (reference sequence). The length of the CDR3 is 13 residues. The V gene lost 8 bases and the J gene lost 5 bases, with 12 bases spanning the gap. This entry belongs to a study of early T cells in non-severe SARS-CoV-2 infection. Study-level results: Missing private and CD4 specificities, VDJdb matching favored anti-spike CD8 responses.

The clonotype was recovered from an adult who was a healthcare worker with PCR-confirmed SARS-CoV-2 infection or an uninfected control (not recorded which). Sequences were obtained from whole blood. The rearrangement joins TRBV27 to TRBJ2-2, with D perhaps matching TRBD1 or TRBD2 (5 bases each). Here the CDR3 DNA reads TGTGCCAGCCAAGACTGGGGGACCGGGGAGCTGTTTTTT. Translated, it gives CASQDWGTGELFF.